This T cell receptor beta chain was observed in a study of blood T cell repertoires in COVID-19. Study information: Whether acute or convalescent, the COVID-19 samples came from the United States, Italy and Spain. PBMCs, B-cell-depleted T cells, or T cells provided the cDNA or gDNA that made up the material.

Looked up from germline, CDR1 is LNHDA and CDR2 is SQIVND (reference sequence). The CDR3 has 13 amino acids. Trimming took 9 bases from V and 2 from J, leaving 13 bases between them. Original handling: Estimation of nucleated cell counts was performed using reference gene primer amplification. TCRdb's copy holds only in-frame clones and misses some; the assay was immunoSEQ multiplex PCR. V, J and clone size reflect that table, while D and trimming were determined from the DNA. The table has 400,000 to 450,000 clones, approximately 90% seen once. The genes are TRBV19 and TRBJ2-5, with D possibly TRBD2 on 5 matching bases. This TCR derives from a man aged 18 to 29 with COVID-19, enrolled during active disease. Material for sequencing was peripheral blood. CDR3: CASSRGKQETQYF. The CDR3 DNA follows: TGTGCCAGCTCGAGAGGGAAACAAGAGACCCAGTACTTC.